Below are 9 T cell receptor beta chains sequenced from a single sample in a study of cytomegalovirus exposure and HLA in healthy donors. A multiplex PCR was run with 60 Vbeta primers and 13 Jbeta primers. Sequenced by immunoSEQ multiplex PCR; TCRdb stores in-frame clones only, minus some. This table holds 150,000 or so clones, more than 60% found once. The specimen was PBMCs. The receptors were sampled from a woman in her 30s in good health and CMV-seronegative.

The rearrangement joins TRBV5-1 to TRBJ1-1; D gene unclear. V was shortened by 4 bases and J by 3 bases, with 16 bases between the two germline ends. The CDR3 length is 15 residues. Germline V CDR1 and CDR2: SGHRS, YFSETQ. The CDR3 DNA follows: TGCGCCAGCAGCAGAGTTCCTAGACCGGACACTGAAGCTTTCTTT. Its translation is CASSRVPRPDTEAFF. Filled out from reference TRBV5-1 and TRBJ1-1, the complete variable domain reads KAGVTQTPRYLIKTRGQQVTLSCSPISGHRSVSWYQQTPGQGLQFLFEYFSETQRNKGNFPGRFSGRQFSNSRSEMNVSTLELGDSALYLCASSRVPRPDTEAFFGQGTRLTVV.

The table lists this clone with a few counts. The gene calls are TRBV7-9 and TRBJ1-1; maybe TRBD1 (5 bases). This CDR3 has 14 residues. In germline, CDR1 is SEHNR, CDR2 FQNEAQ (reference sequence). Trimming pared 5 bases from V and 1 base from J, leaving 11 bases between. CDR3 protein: CASSQLDRNTEAFF. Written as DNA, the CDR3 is TGTGCCAGCAGCCAGCTTGACAGGAACACTGAAGCTTTCTTT. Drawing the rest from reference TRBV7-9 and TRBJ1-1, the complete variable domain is DTGVSQNPRHKITKRGQNVTFRCDPISEHNRLYWYRQTLGQGPEFLTYFQNEAQLEKSRLLSDRFSAERPKGSFSTLEIQRTEQGDSAMYLCASSQLDRNTEAFFGQGTRLTVV.

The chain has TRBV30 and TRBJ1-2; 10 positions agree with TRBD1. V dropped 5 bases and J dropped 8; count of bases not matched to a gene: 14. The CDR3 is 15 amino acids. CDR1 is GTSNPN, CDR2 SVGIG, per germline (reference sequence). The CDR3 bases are TGTGCCTGGTCCAATGCCGGGACAGGGGATGGAGGCTACACCTTC. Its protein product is CAWSNAGTGDGGYTF.

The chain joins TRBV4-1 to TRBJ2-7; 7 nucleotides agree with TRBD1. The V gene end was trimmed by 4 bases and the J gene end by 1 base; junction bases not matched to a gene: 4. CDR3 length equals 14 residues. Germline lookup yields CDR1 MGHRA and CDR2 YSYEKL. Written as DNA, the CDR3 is TGCGCCAGCAGCCCCCGGGACAGTTCCTACGAGCAGTACTTC. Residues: CASSPRDSSYEQYF.

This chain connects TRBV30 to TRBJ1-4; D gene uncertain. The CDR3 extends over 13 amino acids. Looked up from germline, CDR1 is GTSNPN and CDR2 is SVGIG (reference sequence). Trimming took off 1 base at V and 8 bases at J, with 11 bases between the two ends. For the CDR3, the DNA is TGTGCCTGGAGTGGGCAGCTAGGCGAAAAACTGTTTTTT. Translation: CAWSGQLGEKLFF.

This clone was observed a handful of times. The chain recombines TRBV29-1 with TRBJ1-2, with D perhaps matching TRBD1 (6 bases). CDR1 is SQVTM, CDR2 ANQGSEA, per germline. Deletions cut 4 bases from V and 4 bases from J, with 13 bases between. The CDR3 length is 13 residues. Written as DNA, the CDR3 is TGCAGCGTTGGTGGGGGCGCAGGCTATGGCTACACCTTC. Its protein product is CSVGGGAGYGYTF.

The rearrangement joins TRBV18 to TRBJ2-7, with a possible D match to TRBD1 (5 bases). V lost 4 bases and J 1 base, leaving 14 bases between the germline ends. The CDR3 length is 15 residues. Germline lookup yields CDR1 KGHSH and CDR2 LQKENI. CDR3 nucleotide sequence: TGTGCCAGCTCACGAATCCTAGACAGTTCCTACGAGCAGTACTTC. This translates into CASSRILDSSYEQYF.

CDR3 nucleotide sequence: TGTGCCAGCTCACCCTCCGCGGGGGCCGCCTACAATGAGCAGTTCTTC. It translates to CASSPSAGAAYNEQFF. J is TRBJ2-1 and V is TRBV18; possible D gene TRBD2, 7 bases. V lost 3 bases to trimming and J lost 2 bases, with 14 bases between them. Germline CDR1 is KGHSH and CDR2 is LQKENI. CDR3 length: 16 amino acids.

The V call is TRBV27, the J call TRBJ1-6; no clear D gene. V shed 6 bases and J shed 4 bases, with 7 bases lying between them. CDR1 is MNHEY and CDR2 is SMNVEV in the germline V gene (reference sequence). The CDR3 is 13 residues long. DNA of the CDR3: TGTGCCAGCAGGGCGGTTTATAATTCACCCCTCCACTTT. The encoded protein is CASRAVYNSPLHF.